Given below is one T cell receptor beta chain in context. The antigen is undetermined. The record originates from a study of metastatic and nonmetastatic thyroid tumors. Across the study: For malignant and benign thyroid patients, tumor or nodule tissue and blood were the sources whose repertoires were compared.

General study points: It was reported that TCR beta diversity was significantly higher in malignant thyroid tumors than benign nodules, in blood and tumor.

In the source study's methods: CDR3 was compared across clinicopathological groups, and the resulting differences were used to build a distant-metastasis classifier for papillary thyroid cancer. With MiXCR, TCRdb reprocessed the PCR reads. The V and J calls and clone size come from TCRdb's table, not from the authors' own analysis. Here the sample spans approximately 25,000 clones, roughly 15% being singletons. Nobody among the patients had been given any treatment before thyroid surgery. The sequenced material came from blood. The TCR was taken from a male donor with papillary thyroid cancer or a benign thyroid nodule (not recorded which). Some clones in this sample may be carry-over from other donors' samples.

The CDR3: CASIFGLYNEQFF. DNA for the CDR3: TGTGCCAGCATCTTTGGACTGTACAATGAGCAGTTCTTC. The V call is TRBV7-3, the J call TRBJ2-1, with TRBD2 as a possible D gene (5 bases). The CDR3 spans 13 residues. In germline, CDR1 is SGHTA, CDR2 FQGTGA. V dropped 7 bases and J dropped 4 bases, with 11 bases sitting between them. Full variable domain (missing parts from reference TRBV7-3 and TRBJ2-1): GAGVSQTPSNKVTEKGKYVELRCDPISGHTALYWYRQSLGQGPEFLIYFQGTGAADDSGLPNDRFFAVRPEGSVSTLKIQRTERGDSAVYLCASIFGLYNEQFFGPGTRLTVL.